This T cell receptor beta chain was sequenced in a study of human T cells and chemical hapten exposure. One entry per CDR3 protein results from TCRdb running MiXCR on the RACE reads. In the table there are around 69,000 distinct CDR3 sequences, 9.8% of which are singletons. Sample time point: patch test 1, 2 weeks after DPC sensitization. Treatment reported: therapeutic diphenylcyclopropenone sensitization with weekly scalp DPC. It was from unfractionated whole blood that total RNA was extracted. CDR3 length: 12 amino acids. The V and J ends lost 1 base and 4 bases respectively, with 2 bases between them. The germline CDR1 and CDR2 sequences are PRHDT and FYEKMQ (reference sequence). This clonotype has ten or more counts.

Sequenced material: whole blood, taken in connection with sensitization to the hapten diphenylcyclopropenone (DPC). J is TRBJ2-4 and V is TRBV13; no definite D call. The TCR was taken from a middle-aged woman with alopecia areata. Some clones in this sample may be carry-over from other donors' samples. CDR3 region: CASSLEKNIQYF. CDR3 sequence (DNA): TGTGCCAGCAGCTTAGAGAAAAACATTCAGTACTTC.